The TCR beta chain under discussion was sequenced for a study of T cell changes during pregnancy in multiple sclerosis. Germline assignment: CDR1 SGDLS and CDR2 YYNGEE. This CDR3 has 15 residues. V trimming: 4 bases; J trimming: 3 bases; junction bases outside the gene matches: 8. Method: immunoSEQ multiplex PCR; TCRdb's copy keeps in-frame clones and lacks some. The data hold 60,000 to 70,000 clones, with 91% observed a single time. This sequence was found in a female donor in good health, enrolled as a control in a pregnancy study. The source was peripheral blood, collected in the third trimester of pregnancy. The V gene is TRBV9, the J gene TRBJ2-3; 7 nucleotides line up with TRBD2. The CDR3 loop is CASSQRGRETDTQYF. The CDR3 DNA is TGTGCCAGCAGCCAACGTGGGCGGGAGACAGATACGCAGTATTTT.